The rows below give T cell receptor beta chains drawn from one sample of a study of T cells after yellow fever vaccination. TCRdb passed the 5' RACE reads through MiXCR, listing each CDR3 protein once. This table holds hundreds of thousands of distinct CDR3 sequences, roughly 14% found once. The specimen comprised PBMCs, sampled on the day of the yellow fever booster vaccination. These receptors were taken from a young man who received the YFV17D yellow fever vaccine. Both conserved end residues are part of each CDR3. The D gene is left open where the match is weak. The size entry is marked missing in some rows and otherwise reads once, few, many or a size class.

V gene	D gene	clone size	J gene	CDR3 protein	CDR3 DNA
TRBV6-2/TRBV6-3	-	few	TRBJ1-5	CASGLTGSNQPQHF	TGTGCCAGCGGATTGACAGGTAGCAATCAGCCCCAGCATTTT
TRBV7-2	-	few	TRBJ2-7	CASSLQFSVAIYEQYF	TGTGCCAGCAGCTTACAGTTTAGCGTAGCAATCTACGAGCAGTACTTC
TRBV6-1	-	-	TRBJ2-2	CASSDPGLYELFF	TGTGCCAGCAGTGACCCTGGACTATATGAGCTGTTTTTT
TRBV3-1	-	-	TRBJ2-3	CASSQNADYTDTQYF	TGTGCCAGCAGCCAAAACGCGGACTACACAGATACGCAGTATTTT
TRBV20-1	-	few	TRBJ1-2	CSAPQDTVGEGYTF	TGCAGTGCTCCTCAGGACACCGTGGGGGAAGGCTACACCTTC
TRBV12-3/TRBV12-4	TRBD2	many	TRBJ2-1	CASSPGLATEQFF	TGTGCCAGCAGCCCGGGACTAGCGACTGAGCAGTTCTTC
TRBV24-1	-	many	TRBJ2-1	CATSDLGQGGNEQFF	TGTGCCACCAGTGATTTAGGGCAGGGGGGGAATGAGCAGTTCTTC
TRBV29-1	-	few	TRBJ2-1	CSVERRLAKNEQFF	TGCAGCGTTGAGCGGAGGCTAGCGAAGAATGAGCAGTTCTTC
TRBV5-1	-	few	TRBJ2-4	CASSLTGFGKNIQYF	TGCGCCAGCAGCTTGACTGGGTTCGGCAAAAACATTCAGTACTTC
TRBV30	TRBD2	many	TRBJ2-1	CAWRTSGSTMMQFF	TGTGCCTGGAGGACTAGCGGGAGTACAATGATGCAGTTCTTC
TRBV7-2	-	many	TRBJ2-5	CASSLEGTPKTQYF	TGTGCCAGCAGCTTAGAGGGGACCCCCAAGACCCAGTACTTC
TRBV29-1	-	few	TRBJ2-1	CSAESENLNEQFF	TGCAGCGCTGAGAGTGAAAACCTCAATGAGCAGTTCTTC
TRBV29-1	-	many	TRBJ1-2	CSVNMGQGEGYTF	TGCAGCGTTAATATGGGGCAGGGTGAAGGCTACACCTTC
TRBV18	TRBD1	few	TRBJ1-5	CASSPRRDRDQPQHF	TGTGCCAGCTCACCTCGCCGGGACAGGGATCAGCCCCAGCATTTT
TRBV6-1	TRBD2	-	TRBJ2-1	CASRGAGGRYNEQFF	TGTGCCAGCAGGGGAGCGGGAGGGAGGTACAATGAGCAGTTCTTC
TRBV7-3	TRBD2	few	TRBJ2-5	CASSIGLAGVETQYF	TGTGCCAGCAGCATCGGACTAGCGGGAGTGGAGACCCAGTACTTC
TRBV4-3	TRBD2	-	TRBJ2-2	CASSQDSLAGVVTGELFF	TGCGCCAGCAGCCAAGATAGCCTAGCGGGAGTCGTCACCGGGGAGCTGTTTTTT
TRBV7-9	TRBD2	few	TRBJ2-3	CASSFGLARVGTDTQYF	TGTGCCAGCAGCTTCGGACTAGCACGAGTGGGCACAGATACGCAGTATTTT
TRBV20-1	-	-	TRBJ2-1	CSARYGPMEQFF	TGCAGTGCTAGATACGGACCCATGGAGCAGTTCTTC
TRBV7-2	TRBD2	once	TRBJ2-1	CASTLAGGFNEQFF	TGTGCCAGCACCCTAGCGGGAGGGTTCAATGAGCAGTTCTTC
TRBV18	-	few	TRBJ2-7	CASSPYQTDYEQYF	TGTGCCAGCTCACCCTATCAGACGGACTACGAGCAGTACTTC
TRBV10-3	-	-	TRBJ2-3	CAISYRDTDTQYF	TGTGCCATCAGCTACAGGGATACAGATACGCAGTATTTT
TRBV20-1	TRBD1	few	TRBJ2-1	CSANGQAEKVYYNEQFF	TGCAGTGCCAATGGACAGGCGGAAAAGGTTTACTACAATGAGCAGTTCTTC
TRBV12-3/TRBV12-4	TRBD2	few	TRBJ2-5	CASSSPGGLAGSYPQETQYF	TGTGCCAGCAGTTCCCCCGGAGGGCTAGCGGGGTCTTACCCTCAAGAGACCCAGTACTTC
TRBV5-6	TRBD2	-	TRBJ2-1	CASSLGTSGRAGKFF	TGTGCCAGCAGCTTGGGGACTAGCGGGAGGGCCGGCAAGTTCTTC
TRBV6-1	-	-	TRBJ1-1	CASSEAVRHRISAFF	TGTGCCAGCAGTGAAGCTGTGCGCCACCGGATCTCGGCTTTCTTT
TRBV5-1	TRBD1	many	TRBJ2-5	CASSQGAETQYF	TGCGCCAGCAGTCAGGGGGCCGAGACCCAGTACTTC
TRBV5-5	TRBD1	few	TRBJ1-5	CASSLERQGGQPQHF	TGTGCCAGCAGCTTGGAGAGACAGGGGGGACAGCCCCAGCATTTT
TRBV29-1	-	-	TRBJ2-5	CSVSTPYETQYF	TGCAGCGTCTCGACCCCTTATGAGACCCAGTACTTC
TRBV7-9	TRBD2	few	TRBJ2-4	CASSLKGLEEYF	TGTGCCAGCAGCTTAAAGGGACTAGAGGAGTACTTC
TRBV20-1	TRBD2	few	TRBJ2-1	CSASRLAGGPQNEQFF	TGCAGTGCTTCTCGACTAGCGGGAGGGCCGCAAAATGAGCAGTTCTTC
TRBV7-2	TRBD2	few	TRBJ2-1	CASSLTSGPTNEQFF	TGTGCCAGCAGCCTGACTAGCGGACCAACCAATGAGCAGTTCTTC
TRBV5-4	-	few	TRBJ2-3	CASSSRRGMATDTQYF	TGTGCCAGCAGCTCCCGACGGGGGATGGCCACAGATACGCAGTATTTT
TRBV4-3	TRBD2	-	TRBJ2-1	CASSQDPARGVYNEQFF	TGCGCCAGCAGCCAAGACCCGGCCCGGGGGGTTTACAATGAGCAGTTCTTC
TRBV18	-	few	TRBJ2-5	CASSWRAQETQYF	TGTGCCAGCTCTTGGCGGGCCCAAGAGACCCAGTACTTC